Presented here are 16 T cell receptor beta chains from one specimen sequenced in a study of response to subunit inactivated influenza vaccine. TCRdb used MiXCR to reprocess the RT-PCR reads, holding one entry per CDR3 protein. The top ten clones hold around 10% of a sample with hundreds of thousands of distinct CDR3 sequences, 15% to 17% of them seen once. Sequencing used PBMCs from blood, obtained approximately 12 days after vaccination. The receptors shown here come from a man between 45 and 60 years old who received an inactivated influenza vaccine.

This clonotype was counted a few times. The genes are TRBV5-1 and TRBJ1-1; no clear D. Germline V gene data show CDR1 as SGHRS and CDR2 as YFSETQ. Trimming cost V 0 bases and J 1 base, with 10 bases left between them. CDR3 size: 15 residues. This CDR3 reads CASSLAAGSNTEAFF. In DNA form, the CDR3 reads TGCGCCAGCAGCTTGGCCGCAGGATCGAACACTGAAGCTTTCTTT.

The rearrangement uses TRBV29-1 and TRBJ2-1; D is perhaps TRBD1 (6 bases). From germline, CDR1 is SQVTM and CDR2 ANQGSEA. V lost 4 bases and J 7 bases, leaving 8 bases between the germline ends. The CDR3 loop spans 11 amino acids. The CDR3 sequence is CSVVGTNEQFF. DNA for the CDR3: TGCAGCGTTGTAGGGACAAATGAGCAGTTCTTC.

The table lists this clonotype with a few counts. Written as DNA, the CDR3 is TGTGCCAGCAGCTTAGTGGACTTTCCCTCCTACGAGCAGTACTTC. Its translation is CASSLVDFPSYEQYF. The rearrangement joins TRBV11-2 to TRBJ2-7; D perhaps matches TRBD2 (5 bases). V was shortened by 1 base and J by 0 bases, with 10 bases between the two germline ends. CDR1 SGHAT and CDR2 FQNNGV come from the germline V gene. The CDR3 contains 15 residues.

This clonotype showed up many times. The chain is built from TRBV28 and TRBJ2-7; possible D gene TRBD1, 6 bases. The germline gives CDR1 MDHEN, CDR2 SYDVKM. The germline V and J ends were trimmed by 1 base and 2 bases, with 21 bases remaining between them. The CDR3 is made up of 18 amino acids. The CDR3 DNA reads TGTGCCAGCAGTTTATTTGGGGGCGAGACCCCCTCGGCCTACGAGCAGTACTTC. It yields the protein CASSLFGGETPSAYEQYF.

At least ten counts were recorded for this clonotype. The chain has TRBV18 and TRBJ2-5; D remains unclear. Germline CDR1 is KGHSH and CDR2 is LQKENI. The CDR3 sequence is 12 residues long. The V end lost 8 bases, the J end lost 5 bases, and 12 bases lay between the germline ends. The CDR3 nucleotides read TGTGCCAGCAGCCCCGTGGGTGAGACCCAGTACTTC. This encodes CASSPVGETQYF.

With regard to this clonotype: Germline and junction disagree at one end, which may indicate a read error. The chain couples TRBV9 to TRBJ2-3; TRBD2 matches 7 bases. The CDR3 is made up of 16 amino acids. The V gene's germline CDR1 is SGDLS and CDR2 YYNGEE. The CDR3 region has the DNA TGTGCCAGCGGCGTAAGCCCAGCGGGACGCACAGATACGCAGTATTTT. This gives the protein CASGVSPAGRTDTQYF.

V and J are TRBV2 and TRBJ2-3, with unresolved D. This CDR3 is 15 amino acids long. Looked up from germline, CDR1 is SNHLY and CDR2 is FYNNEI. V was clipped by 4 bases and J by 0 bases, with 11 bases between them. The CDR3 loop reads CASSAAITSTDTQYF. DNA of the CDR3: TGTGCCAGCAGTGCGGCTATAACTAGCACAGATACGCAGTATTTT. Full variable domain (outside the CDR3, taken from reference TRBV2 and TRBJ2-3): EPEVTQTPSHQVTQMGQEVILRCVPISNHLYFYWYRQILGQKVEFLVSFYNNEISEKSEIFDDQFSVERPDGSNFTLKIRSTKLEDSAMYFCASSAAITSTDTQYFGPGTRLTVL.

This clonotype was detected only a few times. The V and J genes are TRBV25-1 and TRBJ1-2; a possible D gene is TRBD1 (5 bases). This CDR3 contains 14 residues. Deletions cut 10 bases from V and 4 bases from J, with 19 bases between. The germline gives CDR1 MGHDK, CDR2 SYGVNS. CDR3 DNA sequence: TGTGCCACCAAGAGGGGAAGTGGGACCTATGGCTACACCTTC. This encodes CATKRGSGTYGYTF.

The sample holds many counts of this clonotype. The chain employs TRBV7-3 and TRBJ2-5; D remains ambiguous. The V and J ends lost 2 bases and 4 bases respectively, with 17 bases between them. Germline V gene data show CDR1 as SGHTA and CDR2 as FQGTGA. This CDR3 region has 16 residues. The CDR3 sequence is CASSLGFGIPGETQYF. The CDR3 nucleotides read TGTGCCAGCAGCTTAGGGTTTGGGATCCCAGGAGAGACCCAGTACTTC.

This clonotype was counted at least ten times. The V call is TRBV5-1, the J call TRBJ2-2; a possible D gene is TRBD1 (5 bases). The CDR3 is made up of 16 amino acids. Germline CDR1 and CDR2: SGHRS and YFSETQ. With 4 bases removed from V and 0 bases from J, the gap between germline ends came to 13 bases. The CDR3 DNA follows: TGCGCCAGCAGCCTTGGGGCAGGGACGAACACCGGGGAGCTGTTTTTT. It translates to CASSLGAGTNTGELFF. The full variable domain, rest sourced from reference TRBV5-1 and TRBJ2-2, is KAGVTQTPRYLIKTRGQQVTLSCSPISGHRSVSWYQQTPGQGLQFLFEYFSETQRNKGNFPGRFSGRQFSNSRSEMNVSTLELGDSALYLCASSLGAGTNTGELFFGEGSRLTVL.

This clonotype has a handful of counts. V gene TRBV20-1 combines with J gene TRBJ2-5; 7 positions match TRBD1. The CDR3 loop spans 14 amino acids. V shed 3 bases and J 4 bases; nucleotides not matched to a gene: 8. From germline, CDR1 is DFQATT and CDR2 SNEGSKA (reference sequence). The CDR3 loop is CSARGPTGTETQYF. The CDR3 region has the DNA TGCAGTGCTAGGGGACCGACAGGGACAGAGACCCAGTACTTC.

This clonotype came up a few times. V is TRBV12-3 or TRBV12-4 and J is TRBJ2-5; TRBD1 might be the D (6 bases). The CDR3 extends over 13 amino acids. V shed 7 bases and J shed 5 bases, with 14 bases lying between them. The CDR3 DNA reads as TGTGCCAGCACCAACAGGGTCTGGGAGACCCAGTACTTC. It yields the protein CASTNRVWETQYF.

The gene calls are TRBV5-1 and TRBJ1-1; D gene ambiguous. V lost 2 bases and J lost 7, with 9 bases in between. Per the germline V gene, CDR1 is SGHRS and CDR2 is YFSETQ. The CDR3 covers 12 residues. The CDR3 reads CASSLSGSEAFF. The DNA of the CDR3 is TGCGCCAGCAGCTTATCTGGGAGTGAAGCTTTCTTT.

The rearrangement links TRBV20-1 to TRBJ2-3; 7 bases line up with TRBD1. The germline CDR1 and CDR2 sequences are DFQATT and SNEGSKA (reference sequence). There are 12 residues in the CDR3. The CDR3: CGQGTDTDTQYF. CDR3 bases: TGCGGTCAAGGGACAGACACAGATACGCAGTATTTT.

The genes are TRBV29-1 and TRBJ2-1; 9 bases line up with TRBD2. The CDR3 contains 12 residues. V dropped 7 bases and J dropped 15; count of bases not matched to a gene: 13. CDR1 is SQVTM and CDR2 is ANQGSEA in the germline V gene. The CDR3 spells CSAQTGGGDLFF. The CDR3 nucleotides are TGCAGCGCCCAGACTGGCGGGGGGGACCTGTTCTTC.

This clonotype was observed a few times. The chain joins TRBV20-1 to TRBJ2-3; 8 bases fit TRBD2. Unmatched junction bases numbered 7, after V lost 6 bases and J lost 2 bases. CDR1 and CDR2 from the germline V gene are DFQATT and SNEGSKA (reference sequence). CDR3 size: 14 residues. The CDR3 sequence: CSALGLENTDTQYF. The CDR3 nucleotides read TGCAGTGCACTGGGACTAGAGAACACAGATACGCAGTATTTT.